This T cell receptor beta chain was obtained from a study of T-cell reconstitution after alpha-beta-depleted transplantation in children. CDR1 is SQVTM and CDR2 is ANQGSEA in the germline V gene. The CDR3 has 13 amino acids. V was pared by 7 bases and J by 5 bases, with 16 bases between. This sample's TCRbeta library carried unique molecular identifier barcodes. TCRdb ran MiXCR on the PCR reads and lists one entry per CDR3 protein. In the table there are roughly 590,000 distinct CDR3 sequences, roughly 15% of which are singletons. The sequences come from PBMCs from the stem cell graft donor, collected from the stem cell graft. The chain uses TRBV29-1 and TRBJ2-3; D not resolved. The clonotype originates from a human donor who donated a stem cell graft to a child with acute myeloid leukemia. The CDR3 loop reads CSAFPSRRDTQYF. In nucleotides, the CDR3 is TGCAGCGCTTTCCCCAGCCGGAGAGATACGCAGTATTTT.